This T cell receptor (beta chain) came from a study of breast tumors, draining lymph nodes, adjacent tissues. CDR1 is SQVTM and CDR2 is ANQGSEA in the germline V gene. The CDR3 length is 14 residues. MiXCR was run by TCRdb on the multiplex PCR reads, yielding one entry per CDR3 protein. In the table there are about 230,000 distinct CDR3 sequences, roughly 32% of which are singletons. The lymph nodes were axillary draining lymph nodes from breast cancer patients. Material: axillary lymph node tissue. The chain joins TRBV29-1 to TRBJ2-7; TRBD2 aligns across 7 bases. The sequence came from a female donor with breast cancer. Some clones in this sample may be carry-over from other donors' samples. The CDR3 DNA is TGCAGGGTGACCATGAGCGGGATGTACTACGAGCAGTACTTC. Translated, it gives CRVTMSGMYYEQYF.